This entry features one TCR beta chain sequence. The sample originates from a study of blood T cell repertoires in COVID-19. The wider study: PBMCs, B-cell-depleted T cells, or T cells were the source of the cDNA or gDNA that made up the material.

The V gene's germline CDR1 is LGHDT and CDR2 YNNKEL (reference sequence). V trimming: 4 bases; J trimming: 3 bases; junction bases outside the gene matches: 7. The CDR3 spans 16 residues. Authors' methods: Nucleated cell counts were estimated from reference gene primer amplification. This table comes from immunoSEQ multiplex PCR, and its TCRdb copy is limited to in-frame clones, with some not included. Clone size and the V and J calls come from that table; the DNA yielded D and trimming. This table has some 290,000 clones, approximately 89% appearing once. This rearrangement joins TRBV3-1 (or the pseudogene TRBV3-2) to TRBJ2-7, with 12 bases fitting TRBD2. The specimen sequenced was PBMCs or T cells enriched from blood (not recorded which). This receptor was taken from a woman aged 25 to 45 who had recovered from COVID-19. This CDR3 reads CASSPGLAGRGYEQYF. CDR3 nucleotide sequence: TGTGCCAGCAGCCCAGGACTAGCGGGACGGGGCTACGAGCAGTACTTC.